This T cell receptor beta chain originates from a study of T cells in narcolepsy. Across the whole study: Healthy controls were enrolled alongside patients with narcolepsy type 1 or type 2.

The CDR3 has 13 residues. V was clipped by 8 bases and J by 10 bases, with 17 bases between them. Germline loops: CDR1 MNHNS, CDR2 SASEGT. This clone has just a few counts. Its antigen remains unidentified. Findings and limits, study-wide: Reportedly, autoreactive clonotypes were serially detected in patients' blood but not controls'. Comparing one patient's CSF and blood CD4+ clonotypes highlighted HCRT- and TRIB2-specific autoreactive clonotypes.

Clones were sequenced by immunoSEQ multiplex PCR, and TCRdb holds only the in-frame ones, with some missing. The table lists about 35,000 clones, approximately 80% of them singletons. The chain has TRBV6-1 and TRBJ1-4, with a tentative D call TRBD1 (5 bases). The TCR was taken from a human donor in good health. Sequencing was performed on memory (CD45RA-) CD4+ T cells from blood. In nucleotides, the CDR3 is TGTGCCAGCTCCGGGACTCTAGAGGGAAAACTGTTTTTT. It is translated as CASSGTLEGKLFF.